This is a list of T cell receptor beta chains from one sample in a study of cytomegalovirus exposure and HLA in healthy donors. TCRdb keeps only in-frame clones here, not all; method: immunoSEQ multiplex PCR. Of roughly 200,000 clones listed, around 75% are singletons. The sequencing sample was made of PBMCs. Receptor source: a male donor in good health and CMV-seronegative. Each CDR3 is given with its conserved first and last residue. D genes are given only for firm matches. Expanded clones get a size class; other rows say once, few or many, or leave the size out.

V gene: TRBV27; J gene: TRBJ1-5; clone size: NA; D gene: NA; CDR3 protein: CATRAANQPQHF; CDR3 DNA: TGTGCCACCCGTGCGGCCAATCAGCCCCAGCATTTT
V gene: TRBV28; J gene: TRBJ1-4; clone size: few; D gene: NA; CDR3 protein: CASSLTGQGLTEKLFF; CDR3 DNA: TGTGCCAGCAGTTTAACCGGCCAGGGGCTTACGGAAAAACTGTTTTTT
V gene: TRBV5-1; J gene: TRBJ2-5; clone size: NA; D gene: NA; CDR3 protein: CASSQGQETQYF; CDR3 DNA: TGCGCCAGCAGCCAGGGGCAAGAGACCCAGTACTTC
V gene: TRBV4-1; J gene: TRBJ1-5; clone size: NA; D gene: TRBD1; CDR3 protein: CASSFRQGQGGNQPQHF; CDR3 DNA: TGCGCCAGCAGCTTCCGACAGGGACAGGGCGGCAATCAGCCCCAGCATTTT
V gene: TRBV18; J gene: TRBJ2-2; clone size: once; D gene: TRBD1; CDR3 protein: CASSRDRAVTGELFF; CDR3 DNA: TGTGCCAGCTCACGAGACAGGGCTGTGACCGGGGAGCTGTTTTTT
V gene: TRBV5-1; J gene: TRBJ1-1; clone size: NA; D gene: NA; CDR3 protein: CASSIRPTQTEAFF; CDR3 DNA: TGCGCCAGCAGCATCAGACCGACACAAACTGAAGCTTTCTTT
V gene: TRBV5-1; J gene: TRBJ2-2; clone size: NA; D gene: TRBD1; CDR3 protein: CASSFPGQGVSLNTGELFF; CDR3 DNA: TGCGCCAGCAGCTTTCCGGGACAGGGGGTTTCGTTGAACACCGGGGAGCTGTTTTTT
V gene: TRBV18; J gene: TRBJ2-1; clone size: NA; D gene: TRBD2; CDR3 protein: CASSPASGYKGEQFF; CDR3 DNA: TGTGCCAGCTCACCAGCTAGCGGGTACAAGGGTGAGCAGTTCTTC
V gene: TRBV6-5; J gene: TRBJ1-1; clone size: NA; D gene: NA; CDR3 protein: CASSLGGMLTEAFF; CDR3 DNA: TGTGCCAGCAGTTTGGGAGGGATGTTGACTGAAGCTTTCTTT
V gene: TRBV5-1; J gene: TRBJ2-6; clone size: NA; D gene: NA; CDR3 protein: CASGVGPLGANVLTF; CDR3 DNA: TGCGCCAGCGGAGTGGGTCCTCTCGGGGCCAACGTCCTGACTTTC
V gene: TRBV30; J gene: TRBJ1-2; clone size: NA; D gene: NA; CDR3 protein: CAWSDPPLRGYTF; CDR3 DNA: TGTGCCTGGAGTGACCCCCCTCTGCGGGGCTACACCTTC
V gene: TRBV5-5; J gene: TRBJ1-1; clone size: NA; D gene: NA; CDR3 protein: CASSVQGRAEAFF; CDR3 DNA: TGTGCCAGCAGCGTCCAGGGGAGGGCTGAAGCTTTCTTT
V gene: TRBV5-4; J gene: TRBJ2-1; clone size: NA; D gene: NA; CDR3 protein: CASSSGGRGNEQFF; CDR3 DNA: TGTGCCAGCAGCTCGGGGGGCCGGGGGAATGAGCAGTTCTTC
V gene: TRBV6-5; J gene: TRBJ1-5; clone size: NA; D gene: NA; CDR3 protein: CASSEDGWTGGRDF; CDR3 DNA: TGTGCCAGCAGTGAAGATGGTTGGACGGGGGGACGGGATTTT
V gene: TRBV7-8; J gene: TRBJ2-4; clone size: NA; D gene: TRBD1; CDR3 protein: CASSLARTGGAKNIQYF; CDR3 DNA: TGTGCCAGCAGCTTAGCTAGGACAGGGGGAGCCAAAAACATTCAGTACTTC
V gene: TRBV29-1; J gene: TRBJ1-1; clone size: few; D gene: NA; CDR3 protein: CSVVQAPRNTEAFF; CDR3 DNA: TGCAGCGTTGTCCAGGCCCCCAGGAACACTGAAGCTTTCTTT
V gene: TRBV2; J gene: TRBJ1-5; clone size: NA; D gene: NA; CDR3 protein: CASSRTGYSNQPQHF; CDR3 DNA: TGTGCCAGCAGTAGAACAGGATATAGCAATCAGCCCCAGCATTTT
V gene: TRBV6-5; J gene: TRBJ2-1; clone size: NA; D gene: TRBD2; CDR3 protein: CASSYGLAGTNEQFF; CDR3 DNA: TGTGCCAGCAGTTACGGGCTAGCGGGAACGAATGAGCAGTTCTTC
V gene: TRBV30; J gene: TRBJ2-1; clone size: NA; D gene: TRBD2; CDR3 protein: CAWSVGWASGSGNEQFF; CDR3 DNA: TGTGCCTGGAGTGTAGGGTGGGCTAGCGGGAGCGGGAATGAGCAGTTCTTC
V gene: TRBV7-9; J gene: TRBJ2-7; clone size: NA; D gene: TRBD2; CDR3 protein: CSSGADSYEQYF; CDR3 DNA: TGTTCCAGCGGGGCAGACTCCTACGAGCAGTACTTC
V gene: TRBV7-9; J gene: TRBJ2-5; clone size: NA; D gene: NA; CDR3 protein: CASSFPEFGTETQYF; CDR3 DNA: TGTGCCAGCAGCTTTCCGGAGTTCGGTACGGAGACCCAGTACTTC
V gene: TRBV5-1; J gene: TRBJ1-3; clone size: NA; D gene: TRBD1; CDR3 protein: CASSPGTGGNTIYF; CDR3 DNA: TGCGCCAGCAGCCCCGGGACAGGGGGAAACACCATATATTTT
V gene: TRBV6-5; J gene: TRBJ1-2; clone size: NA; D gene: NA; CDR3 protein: CASSYSKTVGGYTF; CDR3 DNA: TGTGCCAGCAGTTACTCGAAAACAGTAGGTGGCTACACCTTC
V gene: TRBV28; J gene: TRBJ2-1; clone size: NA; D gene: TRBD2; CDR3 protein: CASSSAFAGVF; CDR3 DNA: TGTGCCAGCAGTTCCGCCTTCGCGGGGGTCTTC
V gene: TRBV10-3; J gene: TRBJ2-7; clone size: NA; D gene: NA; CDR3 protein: CANGQEPYEQYF; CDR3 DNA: TGTGCCAACGGTCAGGAACCCTACGAGCAGTACTTC
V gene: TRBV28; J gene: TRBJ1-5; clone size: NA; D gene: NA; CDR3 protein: CASSSYLRGEGQPQHF; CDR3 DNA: TGTGCCAGCAGTTCCTACCTGCGGGGGGAGGGTCAGCCCCAGCATTTT
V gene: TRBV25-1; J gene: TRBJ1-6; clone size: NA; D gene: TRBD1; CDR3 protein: CASRRQGEASPLHF; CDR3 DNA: TGTGCCAGCAGGAGACAGGGTGAGGCTTCACCCCTCCACTTT
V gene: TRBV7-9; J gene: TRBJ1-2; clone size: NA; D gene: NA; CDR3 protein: CASSFSGGKGYGYTF; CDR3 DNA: TGTGCCAGCAGCTTTTCCGGGGGTAAAGGGTATGGCTACACCTTC
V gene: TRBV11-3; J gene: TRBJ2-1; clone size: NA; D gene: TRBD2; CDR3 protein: CASSPSGAYNEQFF; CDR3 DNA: TGTGCCAGCAGTCCTAGCGGGGCCTACAATGAGCAGTTCTTC
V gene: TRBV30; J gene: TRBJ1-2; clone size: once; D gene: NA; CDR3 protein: CAWAPGQYGYTF; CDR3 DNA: TGTGCCTGGGCCCCGGGACAATATGGCTACACCTTC
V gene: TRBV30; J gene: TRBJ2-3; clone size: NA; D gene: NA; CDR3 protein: CAWILLNTDTQYF; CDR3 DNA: TGTGCCTGGATCCTCCTTAACACAGATACGCAGTATTTT
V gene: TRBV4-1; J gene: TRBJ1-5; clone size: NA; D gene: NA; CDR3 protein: CASSQEVRGNQPQHF; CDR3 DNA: TGCGCCAGCAGCCAAGAAGTCAGGGGAAATCAGCCCCAGCATTTT
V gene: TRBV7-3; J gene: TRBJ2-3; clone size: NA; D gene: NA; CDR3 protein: CASSTSADTQYF; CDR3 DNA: TGTGCCAGCAGCACAAGTGCAGATACGCAGTATTTT
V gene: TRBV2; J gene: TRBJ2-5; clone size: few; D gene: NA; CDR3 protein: CASTPRRETQYF; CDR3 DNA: TGTGCCAGCACCCCTAGGAGAGAGACCCAGTACTTC
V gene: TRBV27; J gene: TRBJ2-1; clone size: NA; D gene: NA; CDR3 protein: CASSSRGPGNEQFF; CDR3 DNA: TGTGCCAGCAGTTCGCGGGGGCCGGGCAATGAGCAGTTCTTC
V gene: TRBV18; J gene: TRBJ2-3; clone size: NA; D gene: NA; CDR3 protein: CASLTGGTDTQYF; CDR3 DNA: TGTGCCAGCCTGACCGGGGGCACAGATACGCAGTATTTT
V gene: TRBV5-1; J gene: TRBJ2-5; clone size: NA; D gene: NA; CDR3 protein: CASSSLTVTQETQYF; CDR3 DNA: TGCGCCAGCAGCTCCTTGACAGTGACACAAGAGACCCAGTACTTC
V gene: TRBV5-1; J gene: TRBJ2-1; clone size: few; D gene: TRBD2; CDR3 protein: CASSLNSGVTSGEQFF; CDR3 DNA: TGCGCCAGCAGCTTAAACTCCGGGGTGACTAGCGGAGAGCAGTTCTTC
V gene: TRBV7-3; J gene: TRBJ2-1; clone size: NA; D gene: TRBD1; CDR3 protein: CASSPKTGSGYNEQFF; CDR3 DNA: TGTGCCAGCAGCCCAAAGACAGGGTCGGGTTACAATGAGCAGTTCTTC
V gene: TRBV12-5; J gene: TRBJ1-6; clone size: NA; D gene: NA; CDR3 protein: CDQEDSYNSPLHF; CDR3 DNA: TGTGATCAGGAGGACTCCTATAATTCACCCCTCCACTTT
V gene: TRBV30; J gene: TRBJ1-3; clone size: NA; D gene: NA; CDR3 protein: CAWRGDGNTIYF; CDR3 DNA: TGTGCCTGGAGAGGAGACGGAAACACCATATATTTT